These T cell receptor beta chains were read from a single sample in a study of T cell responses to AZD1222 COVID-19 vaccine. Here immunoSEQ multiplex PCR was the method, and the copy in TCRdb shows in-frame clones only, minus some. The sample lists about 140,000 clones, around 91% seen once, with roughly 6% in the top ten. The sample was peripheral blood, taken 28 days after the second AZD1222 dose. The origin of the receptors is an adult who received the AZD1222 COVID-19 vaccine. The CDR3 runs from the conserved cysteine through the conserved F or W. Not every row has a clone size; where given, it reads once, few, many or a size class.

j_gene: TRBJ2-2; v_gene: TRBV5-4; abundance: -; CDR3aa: CASSLGQNRNTGELFF
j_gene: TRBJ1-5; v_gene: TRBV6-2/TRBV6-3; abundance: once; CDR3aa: CASSYSDHNQPQHF
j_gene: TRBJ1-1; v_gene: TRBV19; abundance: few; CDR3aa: CASRRGGMNTEAFF
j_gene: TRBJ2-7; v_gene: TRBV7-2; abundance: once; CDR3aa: CASSFTGISYEQYF
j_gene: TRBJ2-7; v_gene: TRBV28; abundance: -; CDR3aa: CASTLTGTGNYEQYF
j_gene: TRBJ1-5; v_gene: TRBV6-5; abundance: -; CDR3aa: CASSYYRADQPQHF
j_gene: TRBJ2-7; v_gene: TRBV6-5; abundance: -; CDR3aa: CASRQQGAVDEQYF
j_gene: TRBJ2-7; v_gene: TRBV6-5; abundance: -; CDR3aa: CASSYRESYEQYF
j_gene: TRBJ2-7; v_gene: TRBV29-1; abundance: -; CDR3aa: CSVTGRSSYEQYF
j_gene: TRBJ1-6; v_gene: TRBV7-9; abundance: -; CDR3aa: CASSLNRGPPLHF
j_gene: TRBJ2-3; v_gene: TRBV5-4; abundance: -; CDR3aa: CASSLGAVRTDTQYF
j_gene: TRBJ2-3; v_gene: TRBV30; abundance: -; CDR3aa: CAWSYPPGADTQYF
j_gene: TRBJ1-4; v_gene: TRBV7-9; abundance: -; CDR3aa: CASSKRQGLSEKLFF
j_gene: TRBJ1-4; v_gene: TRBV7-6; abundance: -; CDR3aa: CASSLERHEKLFF
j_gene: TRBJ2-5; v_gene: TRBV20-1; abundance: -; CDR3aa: CSASPGSLQETQYF
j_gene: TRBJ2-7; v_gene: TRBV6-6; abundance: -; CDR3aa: CASLHSGRLYEQYF
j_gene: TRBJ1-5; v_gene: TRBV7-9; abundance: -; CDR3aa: CASSLDGGSNQPQHF
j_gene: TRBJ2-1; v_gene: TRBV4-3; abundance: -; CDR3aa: CASSQDLEGWSSYNEQFF
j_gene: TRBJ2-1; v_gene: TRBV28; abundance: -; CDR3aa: CASQKAGGSDEQFF
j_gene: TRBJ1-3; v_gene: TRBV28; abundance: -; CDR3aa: CASSLGDFSGNTIYF
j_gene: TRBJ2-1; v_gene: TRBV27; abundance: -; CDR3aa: CASSPVRGGSYNEQFF
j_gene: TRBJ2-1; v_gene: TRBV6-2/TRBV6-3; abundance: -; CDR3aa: CASSPLAERFSYNEQFF
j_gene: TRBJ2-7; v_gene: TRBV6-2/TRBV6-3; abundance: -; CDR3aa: CASSPGDSYEQYF
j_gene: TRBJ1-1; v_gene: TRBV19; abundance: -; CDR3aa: CASSIQRDTLEAFF
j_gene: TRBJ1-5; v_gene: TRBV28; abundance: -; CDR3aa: CATNDRVSQPQHF
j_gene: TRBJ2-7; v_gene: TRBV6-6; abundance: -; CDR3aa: CASSHETGVFEQYF
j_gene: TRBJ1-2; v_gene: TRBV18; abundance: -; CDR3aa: CASSPGSLDYTF
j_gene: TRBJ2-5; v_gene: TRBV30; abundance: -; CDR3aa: CAWSVGETQYF
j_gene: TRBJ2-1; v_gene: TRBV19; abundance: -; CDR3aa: CASTPAGAMAYNEQFF
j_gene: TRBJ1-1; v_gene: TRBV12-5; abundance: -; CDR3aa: CASSTTGTEAFF
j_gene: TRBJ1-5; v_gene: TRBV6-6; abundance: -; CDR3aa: CASSIDNYQPQHF
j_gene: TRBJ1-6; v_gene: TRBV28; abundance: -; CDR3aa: CASLLGGVGLYSPLHF
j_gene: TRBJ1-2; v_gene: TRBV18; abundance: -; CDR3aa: CASSPGQGNYGYTF
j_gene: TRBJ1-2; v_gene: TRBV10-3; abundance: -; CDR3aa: CATYGATNYGYTF
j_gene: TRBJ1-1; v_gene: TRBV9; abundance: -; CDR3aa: CASSPQGLVNTEAFF
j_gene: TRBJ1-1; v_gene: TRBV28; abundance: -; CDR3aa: CASNTGTGNTEAFF
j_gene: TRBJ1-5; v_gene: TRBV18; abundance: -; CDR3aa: CASSPMRGNQPQHF
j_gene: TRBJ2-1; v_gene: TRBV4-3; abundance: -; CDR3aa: CASSQPYHLAGGNEQFF
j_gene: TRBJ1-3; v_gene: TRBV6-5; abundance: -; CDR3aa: CASSSRDNSGNTIYF
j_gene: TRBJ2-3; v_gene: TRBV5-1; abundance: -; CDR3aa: CASSSEGVITDTQYF
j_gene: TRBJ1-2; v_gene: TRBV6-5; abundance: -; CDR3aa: CASSYSGRTYGYTF
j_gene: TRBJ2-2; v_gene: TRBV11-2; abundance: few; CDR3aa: CASSLDLSGELFF
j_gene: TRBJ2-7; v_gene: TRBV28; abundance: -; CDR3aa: CASRSSDHYEQYF
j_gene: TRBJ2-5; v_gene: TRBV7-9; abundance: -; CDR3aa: CASSPSGTGYQETQYF
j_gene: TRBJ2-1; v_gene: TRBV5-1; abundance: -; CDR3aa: CASSPGDRGLNEQFF
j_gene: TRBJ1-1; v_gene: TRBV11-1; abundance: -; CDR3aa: CASSLGGRTEAFF
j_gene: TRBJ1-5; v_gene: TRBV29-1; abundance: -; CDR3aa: CSVGASVNQPQHF
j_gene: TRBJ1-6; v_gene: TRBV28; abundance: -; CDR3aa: CATKDSLRGNSPLHF
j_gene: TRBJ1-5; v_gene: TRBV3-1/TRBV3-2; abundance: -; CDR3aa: CASSSRARGGPQHF
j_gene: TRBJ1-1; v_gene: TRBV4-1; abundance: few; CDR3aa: CASSQVIVGPGTEAFF
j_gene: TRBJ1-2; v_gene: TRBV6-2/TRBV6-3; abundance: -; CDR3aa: CASSPIPRTGGAGGYTF
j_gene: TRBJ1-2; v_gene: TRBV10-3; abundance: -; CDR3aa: CAISDLSGQGANGYTF
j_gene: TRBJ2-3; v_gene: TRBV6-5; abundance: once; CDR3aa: CASSPSGDTQYF
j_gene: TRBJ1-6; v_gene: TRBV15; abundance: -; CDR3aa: CASQKGQGDSPLHF
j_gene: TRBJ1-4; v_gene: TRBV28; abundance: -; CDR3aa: CASGRGATNEKLFF
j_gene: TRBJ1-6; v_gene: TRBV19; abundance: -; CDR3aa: CASQSMRSDNSPLHF
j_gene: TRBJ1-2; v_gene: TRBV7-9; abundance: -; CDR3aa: CASSIEDGYTF
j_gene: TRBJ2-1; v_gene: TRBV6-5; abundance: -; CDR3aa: CASSATGGYNEQFF